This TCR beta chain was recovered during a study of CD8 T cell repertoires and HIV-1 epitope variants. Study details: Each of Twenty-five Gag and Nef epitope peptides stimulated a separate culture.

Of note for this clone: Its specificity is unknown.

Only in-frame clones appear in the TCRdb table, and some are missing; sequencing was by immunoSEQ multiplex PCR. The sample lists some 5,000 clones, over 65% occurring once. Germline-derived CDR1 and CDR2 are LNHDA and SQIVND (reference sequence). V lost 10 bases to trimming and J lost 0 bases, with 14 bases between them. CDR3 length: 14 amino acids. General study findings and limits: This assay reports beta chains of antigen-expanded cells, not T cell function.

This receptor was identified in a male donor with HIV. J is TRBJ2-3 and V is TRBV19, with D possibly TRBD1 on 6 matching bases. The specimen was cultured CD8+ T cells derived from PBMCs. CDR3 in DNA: TGTGCCAAGCTATTAGGACAGAGCACAGATACGCAGTATTTT. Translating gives CAKLLGQSTDTQYF.